Following are 11 T cell receptor beta chains from one sample sequenced in a study of T-cell memory formation after mild COVID-19. Each CDR3 protein is one row after TCRdb ran MiXCR on the 5' RACE reads. The profile shows around 420,000 distinct CDR3 sequences, around 24% of them singletons. Sequenced material: PBMCs or a T cell subset sorted from them (not recorded which). The source of these receptors is an adult woman who had mild COVID-19 (a few samples of this study predate the infection). Cell type and time point are not known.

Only a few counts were recorded for this clonotype. The J gene is TRBJ2-2, the V gene TRBV12-3 or TRBV12-4, with 9 bases that match TRBD1. J was trimmed by 1 base and V by 0 bases; bases with no gene match: 3. This CDR3 has 17 amino acids. CDR3 amino acids: CASSLALGQGNTGELFF. DNA of the CDR3: TGTGCCAGCAGTTTAGCGCTGGGACAGGGGAACACCGGGGAGCTGTTTTTT.

The chain recombines TRBV4-1 with TRBJ1-1, with TRBD1 as a possible D gene (6 bases). Germline V gives CDR1 MGHRA, CDR2 YSYEKL. The CDR3 has 18 amino acids. The V and J ends lost 1 base and 7 bases respectively, with 25 bases between them. CDR3 coding DNA: TGCGCCAGCAGCCAAGTGAGCCCCTCCATCACAGGGAAGGATGAAGCTTTCTTT. Translating it yields CASSQVSPSITGKDEAFF.

Only one count was recorded for this clonotype. The rearrangement joins TRBV5-1 to TRBJ2-3, with TRBD2 identical over 11 bases. The germline CDR1 and CDR2 sequences are SGHRS and YFSETQ. V was pared by 1 base and J by 2 bases, with 6 bases of the junction left unmatched. The CDR3 runs 17 residues. The CDR3 DNA is TGCGCCAGCAGCTTGAGGGCTAGCGGGGGGTTCACAGATACGCAGTATTTT. Protein product: CASSLRASGGFTDTQYF.

The gene calls are TRBV20-1 and TRBJ2-7; possibly TRBD2 for D (6 bases). CDR3 length equals 15 residues. The V gene lost 6 bases and the J gene lost 0 bases, with 18 bases spanning the gap. The germline CDR1 and CDR2 sequences are DFQATT and SNEGSKA (reference sequence). For the CDR3, the DNA is TGCAGTGCCCGCAGGTGGAGGGAGCTCTCCTACGAGCAGTACTTC. This codes for CSARRWRELSYEQYF.

This sequence joins TRBV24-1 and TRBJ2-5; no clear D. This CDR3 has 12 amino acids. Deletions cut 1 base from V and 7 bases from J, with 6 bases between. CDR1 and CDR2 from the germline V gene are KGHDR and SFDVKD. CDR3 amino acids: CATSDFSATQYF. The CDR3 nucleotides are TGTGCCACCAGTGATTTTTCGGCGACCCAGTACTTC.

This clonotype was seen a few times. V is TRBV5-1 and J is TRBJ1-2; 7 bases align to TRBD1. Germline V gene lookup returns CDR1 SGHRS and CDR2 YFSETQ. The V and J ends lost 0 bases and 8 bases, in that order; junction bases with no gene match: 4. CDR3 size: 13 residues. CDR3 loop: CASSLADRTGYTF. CDR3 in DNA: TGCGCCAGCAGCTTGGCGGACAGGACGGGCTACACCTTC.

This clonotype showed up just a few times. The chain links TRBV6-5 to TRBJ2-1; D is perhaps TRBD1 (6 bases). CDR1 is MNHEY, CDR2 SVGAGI, per germline. V was cut by 6 bases and J by 2 bases, with 17 bases left in between. The CDR3 sequence is 16 residues long. The CDR3 DNA sequence: TGTGCCAGCAGGGCCAGGGGTCGCACTACCTACAATGAGCAGTTCTTC. Translated, it gives CASRARGRTTYNEQFF.

This clonotype was recorded many times. J is TRBJ2-1 and V is TRBV24-1, with 7 bases fitting TRBD2. CDR1 is KGHDR and CDR2 is SFDVKD in the germline V gene. The CDR3 runs 18 residues. Trimming removed 5 bases from V and 0 bases from J; junction bases left unmatched: 12. CDR3 nucleotides: TGTGCCACCAGTGCCTGGGCTAGCGGCCTTCCCTCCTACAATGAGCAGTTCTTC. Protein product: CATSAWASGLPSYNEQFF.

The chain recombines TRBV5-6 with TRBJ2-1; 14 bases are shared with TRBD2. The V gene end was trimmed by 4 bases and the J gene end by 10 bases; junction bases not matched to a gene: 4. The germline CDR1 and CDR2 sequences are SGHDT and YYEEEE. The CDR3 contains 14 residues. The CDR3 sequence: CASSTGLAGEEQFF. The CDR3 DNA reads as TGTGCCAGCAGCACGGGACTAGCGGGAGAAGAGCAGTTCTTC.

This clonotype showed up many times. This sequence joins TRBV6-5 and TRBJ1-1; 8 bases map to TRBD1. Germline V gene sequence: CDR1 MNHEY, CDR2 SVGAGI. V lost 2 bases and J lost 5; bases outside the gene matches: 4. This CDR3 region has 14 residues. DNA for the CDR3: TGTGCCAGCAGTTACGACAGGGGAATGACTGAAGCTTTCTTT. This codes for CASSYDRGMTEAFF.

In its sample, this clonotype was seen a few times. The genes are TRBV5-1 and TRBJ1-1; the match to TRBD1 covers 12 bases. In germline, CDR1 is SGHRS, CDR2 YFSETQ. CDR3 length equals 14 residues. J gave up 5 bases and V 3 bases, and 2 bases lay outside the gene matches. CDR3 amino acids: CASSWGQGATEAFF. CDR3 coding DNA: TGCGCCAGCAGCTGGGGACAGGGGGCTACTGAAGCTTTCTTT. Drawing the rest from reference TRBV5-1 and TRBJ1-1, the complete variable domain is KAGVTQTPRYLIKTRGQQVTLSCSPISGHRSVSWYQQTPGQGLQFLFEYFSETQRNKGNFPGRFSGRQFSNSRSEMNVSTLELGDSALYLCASSWGQGATEAFFGQGTRLTVV.